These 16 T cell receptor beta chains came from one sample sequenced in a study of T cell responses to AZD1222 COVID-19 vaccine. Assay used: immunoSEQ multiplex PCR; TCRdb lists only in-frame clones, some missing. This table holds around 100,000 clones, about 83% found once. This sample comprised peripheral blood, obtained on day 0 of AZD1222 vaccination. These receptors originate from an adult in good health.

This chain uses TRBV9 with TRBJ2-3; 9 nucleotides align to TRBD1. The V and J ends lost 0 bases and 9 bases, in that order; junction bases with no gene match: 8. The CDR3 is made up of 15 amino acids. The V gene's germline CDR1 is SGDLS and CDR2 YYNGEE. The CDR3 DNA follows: TGTGCCAGCAGCGTAGGGGGACAGGGCGGAGGGACGCAGTATTTT. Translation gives CASSVGGQGGGTQYF.

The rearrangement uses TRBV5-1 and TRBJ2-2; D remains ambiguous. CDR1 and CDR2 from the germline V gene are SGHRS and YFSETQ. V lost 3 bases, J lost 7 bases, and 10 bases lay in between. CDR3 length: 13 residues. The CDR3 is CASSSSESGELFF. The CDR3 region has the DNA TGCGCCAGCAGCTCCTCCGAAAGCGGGGAGCTGTTTTTT.

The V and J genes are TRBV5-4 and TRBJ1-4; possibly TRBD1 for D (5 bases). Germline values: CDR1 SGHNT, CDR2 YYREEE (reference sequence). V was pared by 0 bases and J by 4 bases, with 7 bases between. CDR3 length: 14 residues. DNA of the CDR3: TGTGCCAGCAGCTTGGCAGGGATTAATGAAAAACTGTTTTTT. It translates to CASSLAGINEKLFF.

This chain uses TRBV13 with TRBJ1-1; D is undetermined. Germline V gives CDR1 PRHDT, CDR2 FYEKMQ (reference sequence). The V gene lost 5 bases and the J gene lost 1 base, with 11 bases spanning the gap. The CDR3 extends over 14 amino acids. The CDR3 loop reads CASSPRDGNTEAFF. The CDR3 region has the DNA TGTGCCAGCAGCCCACGAGATGGGAACACTGAAGCTTTCTTT.

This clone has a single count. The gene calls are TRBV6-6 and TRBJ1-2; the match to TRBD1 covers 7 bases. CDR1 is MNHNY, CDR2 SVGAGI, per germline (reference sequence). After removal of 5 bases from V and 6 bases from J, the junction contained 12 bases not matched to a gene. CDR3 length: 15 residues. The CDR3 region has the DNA TGTGCCAGCAGTCCAAGCAACAGGGGCCACGATGGCTACACCTTC. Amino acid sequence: CASSPSNRGHDGYTF.

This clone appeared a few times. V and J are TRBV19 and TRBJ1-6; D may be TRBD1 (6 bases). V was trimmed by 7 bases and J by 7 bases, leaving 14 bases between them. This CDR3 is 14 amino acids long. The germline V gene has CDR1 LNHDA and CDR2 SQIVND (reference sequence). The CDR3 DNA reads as TGTGCCAGTATGGAGACAGGCTCCAATTCACCCCTCCACTTT. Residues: CASMETGSNSPLHF.

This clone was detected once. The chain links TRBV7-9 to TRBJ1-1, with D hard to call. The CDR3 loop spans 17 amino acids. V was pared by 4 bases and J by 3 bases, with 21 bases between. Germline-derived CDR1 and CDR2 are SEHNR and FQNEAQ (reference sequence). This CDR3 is CASSYKKMRARDTEAFF. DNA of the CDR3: TGTGCCAGCAGCTACAAAAAGATGAGAGCTAGGGACACTGAAGCTTTCTTT.

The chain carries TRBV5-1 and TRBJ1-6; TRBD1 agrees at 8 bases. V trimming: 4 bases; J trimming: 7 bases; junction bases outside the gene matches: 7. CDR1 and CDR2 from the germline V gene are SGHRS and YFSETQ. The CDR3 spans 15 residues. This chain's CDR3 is CASSTTYRGNSPLHF. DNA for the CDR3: TGCGCCAGCAGCACCACCTACAGGGGGAATTCACCCCTCCACTTT.

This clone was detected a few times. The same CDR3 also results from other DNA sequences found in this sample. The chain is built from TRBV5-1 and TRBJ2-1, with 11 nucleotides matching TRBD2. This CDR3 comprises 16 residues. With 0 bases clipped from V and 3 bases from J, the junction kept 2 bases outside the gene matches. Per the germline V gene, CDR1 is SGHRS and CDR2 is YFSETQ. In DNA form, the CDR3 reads TGCGCCAGCAGCTTGGGTCTAGCGGGAGGCTACAATGAGCAGTTCTTC. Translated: CASSLGLAGGYNEQFF.

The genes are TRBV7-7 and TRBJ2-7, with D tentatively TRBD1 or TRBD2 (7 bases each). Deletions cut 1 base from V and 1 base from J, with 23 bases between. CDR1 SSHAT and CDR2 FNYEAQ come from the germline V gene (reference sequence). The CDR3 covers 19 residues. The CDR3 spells CASSLGPRGGGAASYEQYF. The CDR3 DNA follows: TGTGCCAGCAGCTTAGGCCCTCGGGGAGGGGGCGCAGCATCCTACGAGCAGTACTTC.

The CDR3 region has the DNA TGTGCCAGCTCACTCGGTATGCAGGCTTTCTTT. Translation: CASSLGMQAFF. V gene TRBV18 combines with J gene TRBJ1-1; D gene ambiguous. The ends were cut back, 4 bases at V and 11 bases at J, with 11 bases in the middle. The CDR3 is 11 residues long. Germline V gene lookup returns CDR1 KGHSH and CDR2 LQKENI.

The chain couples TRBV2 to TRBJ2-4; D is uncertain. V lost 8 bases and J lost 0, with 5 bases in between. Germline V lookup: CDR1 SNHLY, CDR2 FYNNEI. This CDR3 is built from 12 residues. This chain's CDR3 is CASAVAKNIQYF. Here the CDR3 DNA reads TGTGCCAGCGCGGTAGCCAAAAACATTCAGTACTTC.

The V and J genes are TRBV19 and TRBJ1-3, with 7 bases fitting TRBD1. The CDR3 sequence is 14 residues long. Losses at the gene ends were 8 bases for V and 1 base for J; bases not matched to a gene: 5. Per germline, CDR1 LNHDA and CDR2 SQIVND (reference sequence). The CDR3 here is CASGQAASGNTIYF. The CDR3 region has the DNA TGTGCCAGTGGACAGGCTGCTTCTGGAAACACCATATATTTT.

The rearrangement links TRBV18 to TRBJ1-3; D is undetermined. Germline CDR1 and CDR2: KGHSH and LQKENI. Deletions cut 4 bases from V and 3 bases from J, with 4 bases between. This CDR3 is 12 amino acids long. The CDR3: CASSLNGNTIYF. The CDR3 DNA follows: TGTGCCAGCTCACTAAATGGAAACACCATATATTTT. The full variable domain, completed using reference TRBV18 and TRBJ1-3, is NAGVMQNPRHLVRRRGQEARLRCSPMKGHSHVYWYRQLPEEGLKFMVYLQKENIIDESGMPKERFSAEFPKEGPSILRIQQVVRGDSAAYFCASSLNGNTIYFGEGSWLTVV.

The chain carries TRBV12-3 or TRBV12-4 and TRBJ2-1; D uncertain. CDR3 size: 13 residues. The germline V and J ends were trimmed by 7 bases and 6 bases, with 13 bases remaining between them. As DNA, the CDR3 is TGTGCCAGCAATACTGCCCTCGGCAATGAGCAGTTCTTC. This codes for CASNTALGNEQFF.

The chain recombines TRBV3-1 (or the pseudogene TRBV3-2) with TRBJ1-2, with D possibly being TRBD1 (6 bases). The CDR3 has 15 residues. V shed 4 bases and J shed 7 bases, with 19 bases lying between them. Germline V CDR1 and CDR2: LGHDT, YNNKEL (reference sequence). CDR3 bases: TGTGCCAGCAGCCCGCGCGGGGGCGTACTTGGTGGCTACACCTTC. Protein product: CASSPRGGVLGGYTF.